The clone carrying this T cell receptor (beta chain) was detected only a few times. As yet, its antigen is unknown. This specimen belongs to a study of early T cells in non-severe SARS-CoV-2 infection. Whole-study context: Chains were not paired, and sequencing was done on bulk RNA from unsorted whole blood.

The CDR3 runs 13 residues. The V and J ends lost 0 bases and 1 base respectively, with 4 bases between them. Germline V gives CDR1 KGHSH, CDR2 LQKENI. TCRdb recomputed calls from the 5' RACE reads with MiXCR, one row per CDR3 protein. The sample lists 84,000 or so distinct CDR3 sequences; 14% to 15% were seen once. The study's findings and limits: Anti-spike CD8 responses were favored in VDJdb matching, and private and CD4 specificities were missed.

The chain recombines TRBV18 with TRBJ2-7; no firm D call. The sequence was obtained from an adult who was a healthcare worker with PCR-confirmed SARS-CoV-2 infection or an uninfected control (not recorded which). The sample comprised whole blood. DNA for the CDR3: TGTGCCAGCTCACCACCGGAGTCCTACGAGCAGTACTTC. Its protein product is CASSPPESYEQYF.